Following are 20 T cell receptor beta chains from one sample sequenced in a study of vaccination and CD4 T cells after COVID-19. The Oncomine TCR Beta short-read assay generated sequence data from the DNA of cultured CD4+ T cells. TCRdb reanalysed the PCR reads using MiXCR and keeps one entry per CDR3 protein. The top ten clones hold around 16% of a sample with 8,500 to 10,000 distinct CDR3 sequences, around 37% of them seen once. Described treatment: roughly 11-day PBMC culture with coronavirus spike peptide pools or control peptides (ViraFEST assay). No antigen is known for these receptors. Sequencing was done on a sample of CD4+ T cells from blood, cultured in vitro. The receptors were sampled from a human donor who had recovered from COVID-19.

The genes are TRBV5-1 and TRBJ1-1; no reliable D call. CDR3 length: 14 residues. Trimming cost V 3 bases and J 1 base, with 10 bases left between them. Germline values: CDR1 SGHRS, CDR2 YFSETQ. Here the CDR3 DNA reads TGCGCCAGCAGCTCCTTAGGGCGGAACACTGAAGCTTTCTTT. This codes for CASSSLGRNTEAFF.

This clonotype has more than one count but fewer than ten. This chain links TRBV10-3 with TRBJ2-2, with TRBD2 identical over 12 bases. CDR1 ENHRY and CDR2 SYGVKD come from the germline V gene. V was pared by 11 bases and J by 8 bases, with 15 bases of the junction left unmatched. The CDR3 consists of 16 residues. CDR3: CAVQTSGGSFEGELFF. The CDR3 bases are TGTGCCGTCCAGACTAGCGGGGGCTCATTCGAGGGGGAGCTGTTTTTT.

The chain carries TRBV21-1 and TRBJ1-6; the table gives TRBD1 as D, unverified against the DNA. TRBV21-1 is marked as a pseudogene. The CDR3 spans 19 residues. The CDR3, as DNA: TGTGCCAGCACTTCCCGGAAGCAGGGAAGGAGCTCCTATAATTCACCCCTCCACTTT. It specifies CASTSRKQGRSSYNSPLHF.

The chain employs TRBV19 and TRBJ1-3; 8 bases match TRBD1. Germline trimming cut 5 bases from V and 4 bases from J; bases unmatched to any gene: 7. The CDR3 is made up of 15 amino acids. The germline V gene has CDR1 LNHDA and CDR2 SQIVND (reference sequence). The CDR3 loop is CASSEPGQAGNTIYF. In DNA form, the CDR3 reads TGTGCCAGTAGTGAACCGGGACAGGCAGGAAACACCATATATTTT.

There are a few counts of this clonotype. The CDR3 protein is CASRRPNSPLHF. The CDR3 region has the DNA TGTGCCAGCAGACGGCCCAATTCACCCCTCCACTTT. The genes are TRBV7-2 and TRBJ1-6; D is unclear. Germline CDR1 SGHTA, CDR2 FQGNSA. This CDR3 has 12 amino acids. The V end lost 6 bases, the J end lost 7 bases, and 7 bases lay between the germline ends.

This clonotype has only a few counts. J is TRBJ2-5 and V is TRBV5-1; 10 nucleotides line up with TRBD2. J lost 3 bases, V lost 5 bases, and 4 bases had no gene match. The V gene's germline CDR1 is SGHRS and CDR2 YFSETQ. The CDR3 consists of 14 residues. CDR3 residues: CASRQLAGKETQYF. The CDR3 nucleotides are TGCGCCAGCAGGCAACTAGCGGGGAAAGAGACCCAGTACTTC.

This clonotype was observed once. V usage is TRBV19 and J usage is TRBJ1-6, with TRBD1 identical over 7 bases. V lost 4 bases and J lost 4; bases outside the gene matches: 4. CDR1 and CDR2 (germline): LNHDA, SQIVND (reference sequence). The CDR3 covers 15 residues. Here the CDR3 reads CASSTGQAYNSPLHF. The CDR3 DNA sequence: TGTGCCAGTAGTACCGGACAGGCGTATAATTCACCCCTCCACTTT.

The V and J genes are TRBV12-3 or TRBV12-4 and TRBJ2-7; TRBD2 matches 8 bases. This CDR3 is built from 14 residues. V lost 3 bases and J lost 6; bases outside the gene matches: 7. The CDR3 DNA sequence: TGTGCCAGCAGTTTTAGCGGGGCCCTCTCCGAGCAGTACTTC. Translating it yields CASSFSGALSEQYF.

The chain carries TRBV5-4 and TRBJ2-3, with TRBD2 matching 9 bases. Germline CDR1 reads SGHNT; CDR2 reads YYREEE (reference sequence). The CDR3 totals 16 residues. Losses at the gene ends were 4 bases for V and 1 base for J; bases not matched to a gene: 7. The CDR3 DNA reads as TGTGCCAGCAGCCAGAAGCGGGGGGTGGGCACAGATACGCAGTATTTT. It specifies CASSQKRGVGTDTQYF.

This clonotype was seen only a few times. The rearrangement links TRBV6-1 to TRBJ1-1; D might be TRBD1 (6 bases). The CDR3 totals 13 residues. CDR1 and CDR2 (germline): MNHNS, SASEGT. The V and J ends lost 9 bases and 5 bases respectively, with 16 bases between them. CDR3 coding DNA: TGTGCCAGTAAAGGGGGGGTTTGGACTGAAGCTTTCTTT. Its protein product is CASKGGVWTEAFF.

This clonotype appeared a few times. V is TRBV20-1 and J is TRBJ1-2; 9 nucleotides align to TRBD1. This CDR3 has 13 amino acids. Germline values: CDR1 DFQATT, CDR2 SNEGSKA (reference sequence). Trimming at V came to 3 bases and at J to 6 bases, leaving 5 bases not matched to a gene. Here the CDR3 reads CSASTGGKHGYTF. The DNA of the CDR3 is TGCAGTGCTAGCACAGGGGGCAAACATGGCTACACCTTC.

This clonotype was seen more than once but under ten times. The genes are TRBV18 and TRBJ2-1; D gene ambiguous. Germline CDR1 KGHSH, CDR2 LQKENI. Trimming took 0 bases from V and 6 from J, leaving 9 bases between them. The CDR3 is made up of 14 amino acids. The CDR3 DNA follows: TGTGCCAGCTCACCACCTCTGACCTTCAATGAGCAGTTCTTC. Protein product: CASSPPLTFNEQFF.

This clonotype was seen only a few times. The V and J genes are TRBV7-2 and TRBJ2-7; TRBD1 matches at 7 bases. J lost 0 bases, V lost 5 bases, and 7 bases had no gene match. The CDR3 has 15 amino acids. CDR1 is SGHTA and CDR2 is FQGNSA in the germline V gene. CDR3 residues: CASSHKQGISYEQYF. CDR3 in DNA: TGTGCCAGCAGCCACAAACAGGGGATCTCCTACGAGCAGTACTTC. The variable domain in full, completed from reference TRBV7-2 and TRBJ2-7, reads GAGVSQSPSNKVTEKGKDVELRCDPISGHTALYWYRQSLGQGLEFLIYFQGNSAPDKSGLPSDRFSAERTGGSVSTLTIQRTQQEDSAVYLCASSHKQGISYEQYFGPGTRLTVT.

The DNA for the CDR3 is TGTGCCAGCAGCTTCCCGGGAGGGAACACTGAAGCTTTCTTT. The encoded protein is CASSFPGGNTEAFF. This sequence joins TRBV5-6 and TRBJ1-1; the D is unclear. Trimming stripped 2 bases from V and 1 base from J, with 9 bases between. The CDR3 totals 14 residues. Germline values: CDR1 SGHDT, CDR2 YYEEEE.

V and J are TRBV14 and TRBJ2-6; D unclear. Trimming stripped 1 base from V and 0 bases from J, with 10 bases between. The CDR3 has 17 amino acids. CDR1 and CDR2 from the germline V gene are SGHDN and FVKESK. The CDR3 bases are TGTGCCAGCAGCCAAGTAAGCCGGCCCTCTGGGGCCAACGTCCTGACTTTC. Residues: CASSQVSRPSGANVLTF.

The chain carries TRBV5-1 and TRBJ1-1; 8 nucleotides match TRBD1. The V and J ends lost 5 bases and 1 base, in that order; junction bases with no gene match: 1. This CDR3 is built from 13 residues. Germline CDR1 reads SGHRS; CDR2 reads YFSETQ. The CDR3 DNA sequence: TGCGCCAGCAGAGACAGGGGGAACACTGAAGCTTTCTTT. It translates to CASRDRGNTEAFF. Full variable domain (outside the CDR3, taken from reference TRBV5-1 and TRBJ1-1): KAGVTQTPRYLIKTRGQQVTLSCSPISGHRSVSWYQQTPGQGLQFLFEYFSETQRNKGNFPGRFSGRQFSNSRSEMNVSTLELGDSALYLCASRDRGNTEAFFGQGTRLTVV.

The chain employs TRBV14 and TRBJ1-2; the D is unclear. Trimming cost V 0 bases and J 4 bases, with 12 bases left between them. CDR1 is SGHDN, CDR2 FVKESK, per germline. There are 15 residues in the CDR3. The CDR3 sequence is CASSQDLRVGYGYTF. CDR3 nucleotides: TGTGCCAGCAGCCAAGATCTCCGGGTGGGCTATGGCTACACCTTC. Full variable domain (outside the CDR3, taken from reference TRBV14 and TRBJ1-2): EAGVTQFPSHSVIEKGQTVTLRCDPISGHDNLYWYRRVMGKEIKFLLHFVKESKQDESGMPNNRFLAERTGGTYSTLKVQPAELEDSGVYFCASSQDLRVGYGYTFGSGTRLTVV.

The V call is TRBV4-3, the J call TRBJ1-5; 8 nucleotides line up with TRBD1. Germline assignment: CDR1 LGHNA and CDR2 YSLEER. The CDR3 has 13 amino acids. The J segment lost 12 bases and the V segment lost 4 bases, leaving 8 bases of the junction unmatched. CDR3 region: CASSRDRGGIQHF. The CDR3 coding sequence is TGCGCCAGCAGCCGCGACAGGGGTGGGATCCAGCATTTT.

V usage is TRBV6-5 and J usage is TRBJ2-7; D call uncertain. Trimming left V 4 bases short and J 3 bases short, with 13 bases between. Germline loops: CDR1 MNHEY, CDR2 SVGAGI. This CDR3 spans 14 amino acids. In DNA form, the CDR3 reads TGTGCCAGCAGTTCTAGTTTTGGTAGCTACGAGCAGTACTTC. Protein sequence: CASSSSFGSYEQYF.

This clonotype came up a few times. The chain has TRBV7-2 and TRBJ1-5; no clear D gene. This CDR3 is 14 amino acids long. The ends were cut back, 5 bases at V and 6 bases at J, with 14 bases in the middle. Germline CDR1 is SGHTA and CDR2 is FQGNSA. CDR3 nucleotide sequence: TGTGCCAGCAGCCCTGTTACATTCGGTCAGCCCCAGCATTTT. This gives the protein CASSPVTFGQPQHF.